These 27 T cell receptor beta chains originate from one sample sequenced in a study of cytomegalovirus exposure and HLA in healthy donors. Vbeta (60) and Jbeta (13) primers were used in the PCR. Some clones are missing from TCRdb's copy, which holds only in-frame ones; the method was immunoSEQ multiplex PCR. Here the sample spans approximately 89,000 clones, more than 55% being singletons. The sample comprised PBMCs. The receptors derive from a woman aged 30 to 39 in good health and CMV-seropositive.

The chain recombines TRBV28 with TRBJ2-5; D uncertain. Trimming stripped 8 bases from V and 5 bases from J, with 9 bases between. The V gene's germline CDR1 is MDHEN and CDR2 SYDVKM. The CDR3 loop spans 11 amino acids. The CDR3 nucleotides are TGTGCCAGCCGGCGGTATGAGACCCAGTACTTC. This sequence encodes CASRRYETQYF.

This clone was seen only a few times. The J gene is TRBJ1-2, the V gene TRBV5-1, with TRBD1 identical over 7 bases. Germline V gene sequence: CDR1 SGHRS, CDR2 YFSETQ. With 2 bases clipped from V and 6 bases from J, the junction kept 16 bases outside the gene matches. CDR3 length equals 17 residues. The CDR3 DNA is TGCGCCAGCAGCTTCCGGTCCCTCGACAGGGCAGGAAATGGCTACACCTTC. Its protein is CASSFRSLDRAGNGYTF.

The chain has TRBV5-1 and TRBJ1-5; D is ambiguous. This CDR3 spans 14 amino acids. Trimming removed 1 base at V and 5 bases at J, with 10 bases between. Per germline, CDR1 SGHRS and CDR2 YFSETQ. The CDR3 region is CASSLWSGDQPQHF. CDR3 in DNA: TGCGCCAGCAGCTTGTGGAGCGGGGATCAGCCCCAGCATTTT.

V gene TRBV6-5 combines with J gene TRBJ1-4; 9 nucleotides line up with TRBD1. The ends lost 2 bases at V and 7 bases at J; junction bases unmatched: 5. This CDR3 has 15 amino acids. Germline lookup yields CDR1 MNHEY and CDR2 SVGAGI. CDR3 DNA sequence: TGTGCCAGCAGTTACACAGGGGGCGAGGGTGAAAAACTGTTTTTT. Its translation: CASSYTGGEGEKLFF.

The CDR3 loop is CASSPGQVTGELFF. The CDR3 DNA follows: TGTGCCAGCTCACCGGGACAAGTCACCGGGGAGCTGTTTTTT. The genes are TRBV18 and TRBJ2-2, with a tentative D call TRBD1 (6 bases). CDR1 and CDR2 from the germline V gene are KGHSH and LQKENI. The CDR3 length is 14 residues. Trimming removed 3 bases at V and 4 bases at J, with 9 bases between.

A word on this clone: The germline gene is not matched at one end of the junction; a read error may be the cause. V and J are TRBV7-9 and TRBJ1-1, with no clear D. The CDR3 runs 12 residues. Germline CDR1 and CDR2: SEHNR and FQNEAQ (reference sequence). The CDR3 sequence: CSSSLSRTEAFF. CDR3 bases: TGTTCCAGCAGCTTAAGTCGGACTGAAGCTTTCTTT.

The chain recombines TRBV19 with TRBJ1-5; D gene unclear. V lost 0 bases, J lost 0 bases, and 6 bases lay in between. From germline, CDR1 is LNHDA and CDR2 SQIVND (reference sequence). The CDR3 contains 15 residues. CDR3 in DNA: TGTGCCAGTAGTATAGATCTCTTTAGCAATCAGCCCCAGCATTTT. The encoded protein is CASSIDLFSNQPQHF. The complete variable domain, with remaining parts taken from reference TRBV19 and TRBJ1-5, reads DGGITQSPKYLFRKEGQNVTLSCEQNLNHDAMYWYRQDPGQGLRLIYYSQIVNDFQKGDIAEGYSVSREKKESFPLTVTSAQKNPTAFYLCASSIDLFSNQPQHFGDGTRLSIL.

This clone was detected only a few times. The chain links TRBV27 to TRBJ1-2, with 7 bases fitting TRBD1. The CDR3 runs to 14 residues. Germline CDR1 is MNHEY and CDR2 is SMNVEV (reference sequence). V was clipped by 6 bases and J by 4 bases; unmatched bases: 8. DNA of the CDR3: TGTGCCAGCAGCATGGACAGGAGATTCTATGGCTACACCTTC. This translates into CASSMDRRFYGYTF.

This clone turned up a few times. The chain links TRBV4-3 to TRBJ2-3, with TRBD1 as a possible D gene (6 bases). This CDR3 is 15 amino acids long. Germline assignment: CDR1 LGHNA and CDR2 YSLEER. V was shortened by 2 bases and J by 3 bases, with 12 bases between the two germline ends. The CDR3 coding sequence is TGCGCCAGCAGCCAACTAGTCCAGGGGACAGATACGCAGTATTTT. Translation: CASSQLVQGTDTQYF.

This clone came up a few times. The J gene is TRBJ2-6, the V gene TRBV9, with 7 bases aligning to TRBD2. The CDR3 extends over 15 amino acids. Trimming removed 0 bases from V and 11 bases from J; junction bases left unmatched: 8. Germline-derived CDR1 and CDR2 are SGDLS and YYNGEE. The CDR3 region is CASSVGTVGGYVLTF. CDR3 in DNA: TGTGCCAGCAGCGTAGGGACGGTGGGAGGGTACGTCCTGACTTTC.

This clone was counted a single time. V usage is TRBV7-6 and J usage is TRBJ1-1; 7 nucleotides match TRBD1. The germline gives CDR1 SGHVS, CDR2 FNYEAQ. V lost 4 bases, J lost 5 bases, and 7 bases stayed unmatched. The CDR3 length is 14 residues. The CDR3 bases are TGTGCCAGCAGCTCGATTACAGGGGTTACTGAAGCTTTCTTT. Its translation: CASSSITGVTEAFF.

Written as DNA, the CDR3 is TGCGCCAGCAGCTCCAGGGGCAGGGGAGACAATGAGCAGTTCTTC. This codes for CASSSRGRGDNEQFF. The chain is built from TRBV4-1 and TRBJ2-1, with D tentatively TRBD1 (6 bases). V was trimmed by 5 bases and J by 5 bases, leaving 16 bases between them. CDR1 is MGHRA and CDR2 is YSYEKL in the germline V gene. The CDR3 contains 15 residues.

The J gene is TRBJ1-6, the V gene TRBV5-1; the match to TRBD1 covers 10 bases. Germline CDR1 reads SGHRS; CDR2 reads YFSETQ. There are 15 residues in the CDR3. J gave up 13 bases and V 2 bases, and 9 bases lay outside the gene matches. CDR3 sequence: CASSLQTGQGFPLHF. CDR3 DNA sequence: TGCGCCAGCAGCTTACAGACGGGACAGGGGTTCCCCCTCCACTTT.

This chain links TRBV6-1 with TRBJ1-1, with D maybe TRBD1 (5 bases). The CDR3 length is 12 residues. Looked up from germline, CDR1 is MNHNS and CDR2 is SASEGT. V lost 6 bases, J lost 1 base, and 6 bases lay in between. The CDR3 spells CASRGGNTEAFF. In nucleotides, the CDR3 is TGTGCCAGCAGGGGGGGGAACACTGAAGCTTTCTTT.

The chain employs TRBV7-9 and TRBJ1-1, with a weak D call TRBD1 (6 bases). This CDR3 contains 13 residues. CDR1 and CDR2 from the germline V gene are SEHNR and FQNEAQ (reference sequence). V was clipped by 3 bases and J by 7 bases, with 12 bases between them. The CDR3 region is CASSFWTDREAFF. The CDR3 bases are TGTGCCAGCAGCTTCTGGACAGACCGTGAAGCTTTCTTT.

This clone was found a few times. The chain carries TRBV4-3 and TRBJ2-7, with TRBD1 matching 9 bases. This CDR3 is 14 amino acids long. CDR1 is LGHNA and CDR2 is YSLEER in the germline V gene. The J segment lost 3 bases and the V segment lost 3 bases, leaving 3 bases of the junction unmatched. CDR3 DNA sequence: TGCGCCAGCAGCCAGGAGACAGGGGGCTACGAGCAGTACTTC. Translating gives CASSQETGGYEQYF.

The rearrangement joins TRBV27 to TRBJ2-2; the match to TRBD1 covers 10 bases. Germline CDR1 and CDR2: MNHEY and SMNVEV (reference sequence). This CDR3 is built from 16 residues. Trimming cost V 5 bases and J 5 bases; bases outside gene matches: 8. The CDR3 DNA reads as TGTGCCAGCAGTCATCCGGGACAGGGGAAAACCGGGGAGCTGTTTTTT. It is translated as CASSHPGQGKTGELFF.

The J gene is TRBJ1-1, the V gene TRBV10-2; 7 bases are a match to TRBD1. Germline loops: CDR1 WSHSY, CDR2 SAAADI. The junction had 2 bases not matched to a gene; V was cut back by 4 bases and J by 0 bases. CDR3 length: 14 amino acids. CDR3 sequence: CASSATGVNTEAFF. The CDR3 DNA sequence: TGCGCCAGCAGTGCCACAGGGGTGAACACTGAAGCTTTCTTT.

This clone was seen a few times. This rearrangement joins TRBV18 to TRBJ2-7, with no clear D. V lost 0 bases and J lost 3, with 9 bases in between. Germline CDR1 is KGHSH and CDR2 is LQKENI. The CDR3 length is 14 residues. The chain's CDR3 is CASSPPYGNYEQYF. DNA for the CDR3: TGTGCCAGCTCACCACCGTACGGTAACTACGAGCAGTACTTC.

This clone was detected only a few times. The chain recombines TRBV28 with TRBJ1-2, with unresolved D. Germline CDR1 MDHEN, CDR2 SYDVKM. The CDR3 length is 12 residues. The ends were cut back, 6 bases at V and 4 bases at J, with 9 bases in the middle. Written as DNA, the CDR3 is TGTGCCAGCAGCTTTCGCGGCTATGGCTACACCTTC. Translation: CASSFRGYGYTF.

The genes are TRBV10-3 and TRBJ1-5, with D tentatively TRBD1 (5 bases). This CDR3 is 13 amino acids long. V shed 6 bases and J shed 8 bases, with 14 bases lying between them. The germline V gene encodes CDR1 ENHRY and CDR2 SYGVKD. CDR3 protein: CAISPREEEPQHF. The DNA of the CDR3 is TGTGCCATCAGCCCCAGGGAAGAGGAGCCCCAGCATTTT.

This chain uses TRBV30 with TRBJ2-7; TRBD2 might be the D (5 bases). The ends were cut back, 7 bases at V and 4 bases at J, with 11 bases in the middle. The germline CDR1 and CDR2 sequences are GTSNPN and SVGIG (reference sequence). The CDR3 is made up of 11 amino acids. DNA for the CDR3: TGTGCCTCAAGGTCGGGATACGAGCAGTACTTC. It is translated as CASRSGYEQYF.

V gene TRBV13 combines with J gene TRBJ2-7; 7 bases are a match to TRBD1. Losses at the gene ends were 9 bases for V and 0 bases for J; bases not matched to a gene: 8. CDR1 and CDR2 (germline): PRHDT, FYEKMQ (reference sequence). This CDR3 has 14 amino acids. The CDR3 here is CASRKTGSSYEQYF. CDR3 DNA sequence: TGTGCCAGTAGGAAGACAGGGAGCTCCTACGAGCAGTACTTC.

V and J are TRBV29-1 and TRBJ2-2, with 8 bases that match TRBD1. The CDR3 totals 14 residues. Looked up from germline, CDR1 is SQVTM and CDR2 is ANQGSEA. V lost 7 bases and J lost 7; bases outside the gene matches: 11. The CDR3 region is CSAPGQGAGGELFF. The CDR3 DNA follows: TGCAGCGCCCCGGGGCAGGGGGCTGGCGGGGAGCTGTTTTTT.

J is TRBJ2-5 and V is TRBV15; 15 bases are a match to TRBD2. Trimming cost V 4 bases and J 0 bases; bases outside gene matches: 6. The CDR3 sequence is 18 residues long. Germline assignment: CDR1 LNHNV and CDR2 YYDKDF (reference sequence). The CDR3 DNA follows: TGTGCCACCAGCAAGACCGGGACTAGCGGGGGGTACCAAGAGACCCAGTACTTC. As protein: CATSKTGTSGGYQETQYF.

This clone has more than one count but fewer than ten. The J gene is TRBJ2-1, the V gene TRBV7-9, with unresolved D. CDR1 and CDR2 from the germline V gene are SEHNR and FQNEAQ (reference sequence). With 7 bases removed from V and 1 base from J, the gap between germline ends came to 11 bases. The CDR3 runs 14 residues. The CDR3 sequence is CASTLSGSYNEQFF. As DNA, the CDR3 is TGTGCCAGCACGCTCTCCGGGTCCTACAATGAGCAGTTCTTC.

This clone appeared once. The chain uses TRBV5-4 and TRBJ2-1, with 13 positions matching TRBD2. Germline V gives CDR1 SGHNT, CDR2 YYREEE (reference sequence). Trimming at V came to 3 bases and at J to 2 bases, leaving 2 bases not matched to a gene. The CDR3 has 16 amino acids. CDR3 DNA: TGTGCCAGCAGCTCGGGACTAGCGGGACCCTACAATGAGCAGTTCTTC. Residues: CASSSGLAGPYNEQFF. Together with reference TRBV5-4 and TRBJ2-1, the CDR3 gives the full variable domain: ETGVTQSPTHLIKTRGQQVTLRCSSQSGHNTVSWYQQALGQGPQFIFQYYREEENGRGNFPPRFSGLQFPNYSSELNVNALELDDSALYLCASSSGLAGPYNEQFFGPGTRLTVL.